This T cell receptor (beta chain) was captured in a study of response to subunit inactivated influenza vaccine. General study results and limits: Authors suggested each seasonal flu vaccination may recruit only limited numbers of new T cells.

Points on this clonotype: The antigen is not known.

TCRdb reanalysed the RT-PCR reads using MiXCR and keeps one entry per CDR3 protein. The repertoire holds 500,000 to 600,000 distinct CDR3 sequences, with roughly 15% as singletons. This CDR3 is 16 amino acids long. Germline CDR1 is LGHDT and CDR2 is YNNKEL (reference sequence). Trimming left V 0 bases short and J 6 bases short, with 14 bases between. This sequence originates from a man between 45 and 60 years old who received an inactivated influenza vaccine. The source was PBMCs from blood, collected roughly 12 days after vaccination. V is TRBV3-1 and J is TRBJ2-2; possible D gene TRBD1, 6 bases. CDR3 DNA sequence: TGTGCCAGCAGCCAAGAATTTTCAGGGGTCCCCGGGGAGCTGTTTTTT. Translated, it gives CASSQEFSGVPGELFF.